The rows below give T cell receptor beta chains drawn from one sample of a study of OX40 agonist ivuxolimab in advanced cancers. The assay was immunoSEQ multiplex PCR, and TCRdb's table has in-frame clones only and misses some. The sample comprises tens of thousands of clones, more than 65% of which are singletons, and roughly 4.5% rests with the top ten. The sample here was CD4+ or CD8+ T cells sorted from blood, taken in a trial of the OX40 agonist ivuxolimab. The receptors were gathered from an adult with an advanced solid tumor such as melanoma, head and neck, liver or kidney cancer. Both conserved end residues are part of each CDR3. D genes are given only for firm matches. Clone size is given for some rows only: seen once, a few or many times, or a class if the clone is expanded.

D gene,CDR3 length,V gene,J gene,clone size,CDR3 protein,CDR3 DNA
.,13,TRBV18,TRBJ1-1,.,CASSRSENTEAFF,TGTGCCAGCTCACGCTCAGAGAACACTGAAGCTTTCTTT
TRBD2,13,TRBV30,TRBJ2-3,.,CASSGRRRDTQYF,TGTGCCTCCTCCGGGAGGAGGAGAGATACGCAGTATTTT
TRBD2,16,TRBV7-9,TRBJ2-1,.,CASSIPGLAGAVEQFF,TGTGCCAGCAGCATACCGGGACTAGCGGGAGCGGTTGAGCAGTTCTTC
TRBD1,12,TRBV18,TRBJ1-2,.,CASSPGQGSLIF,TGTGCCAGCTCACCGGGACAGGGCTCGTTAATCTTC
TRBD1,13,TRBV5-6,TRBJ1-2,.,CASKEQGDYGYTF,TGTGCCAGCAAGGAGCAGGGGGACTATGGCTACACCTTC
.,14,TRBV19,TRBJ1-1,few,CASGSITQNTEAFF,TGTGCCAGCGGCTCAATTACACAGAACACTGAAGCTTTCTTT
.,12,TRBV7-9,TRBJ1-5,.,CASSLGVQPQHF,TGTGCCAGCAGCCTGGGTGTCCAGCCCCAGCATTTT
TRBD2,14,TRBV5-6,TRBJ2-7,.,CASSLWSGVSEQYF,TGTGCCAGCAGCTTGTGGAGCGGGGTTAGCGAGCAGTACTTC
.,15,TRBV7-9,TRBJ2-1,.,CASSSSGTSYNEQFF,TGTGCCAGCAGTTCTTCAGGGACTTCCTACAATGAGCAGTTCTTC
.,13,TRBV4-3,TRBJ1-2,.,CASSQDMDYGYTF,TGCGCCAGCAGCCAAGATATGGATTATGGCTACACCTTC
.,12,TRBV30,TRBJ2-7,few,CAWSVIGYEQYF,TGTGCCTGGAGTGTAATAGGGTACGAGCAGTACTTC
.,11,TRBV6-1,TRBJ2-2,.,CATRGPGELFF,TGTGCCACCCGCGGACCGGGGGAGCTGTTTTTT
.,13,TRBV19,TRBJ1-6,.,CASSQPGRSPFHF,TGTGCCAGTAGTCAACCCGGGAGGTCACCCTTCCACTTT
.,15,TRBV7-9,TRBJ2-3,few,CASSLGTWGADTQYF,TGTGCCAGCAGCTTAGGAACGTGGGGCGCAGATACGCAGTATTTT
.,13,TRBV7-6,TRBJ2-2,once,CASSLRTDEELFF,TGTGCCAGCAGCCTCCGGACAGACGAGGAGCTGTTTTTT
.,16,TRBV19,TRBJ1-3,.,CASSPLSGGYWNTIYF,TGTGCCAGTAGTCCCTTGAGCGGGGGCTATTGGAACACCATATATTTT